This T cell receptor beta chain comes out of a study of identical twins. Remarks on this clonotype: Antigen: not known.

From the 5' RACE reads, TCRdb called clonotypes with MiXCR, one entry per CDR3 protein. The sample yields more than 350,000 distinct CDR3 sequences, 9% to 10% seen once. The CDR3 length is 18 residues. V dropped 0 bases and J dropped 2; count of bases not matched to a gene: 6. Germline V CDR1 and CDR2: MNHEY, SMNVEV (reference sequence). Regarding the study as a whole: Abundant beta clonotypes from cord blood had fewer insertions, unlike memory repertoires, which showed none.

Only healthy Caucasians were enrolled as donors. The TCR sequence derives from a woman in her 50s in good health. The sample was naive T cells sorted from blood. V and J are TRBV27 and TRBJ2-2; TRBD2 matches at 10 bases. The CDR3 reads CASSLSQLAGFNTGELFF. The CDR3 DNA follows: TGTGCCAGCAGTTTATCGCAACTAGCGGGATTCAACACCGGGGAGCTGTTTTTT.